This T cell receptor (beta chain) was identified in a study of blood T cells in healthy people across ages. Study-level findings and limits: Higher diversity and more naive CD4+ cells were features of long-lived donors, compared to aged donors.

Turning to this clonotype: Its cognate antigen is unknown. The junction and the germline gene differ at one end; a read error may be behind it.

There were healthy Caucasian individuals from Russia, aged roughly 6 to 100, serving as donors. Drawing of peripheral blood yielded about 9.6 milliliters from each donor. Each sample gave at least 6.5 million isolated PBMCs. The CDR3 has 12 residues. Per germline, CDR1 SGHTA and CDR2 FQGNSA. Through a sample-barcoded 5' primer and a J-beta primer mix, a second PCR was run for 7 to 11 cycles. In TCRdb, the 5' RACE reads were re-called with MiXCR into one record per CDR3 protein. The data hold about 1.7 million distinct CDR3 sequences, with 25% to 30% observed a single time. The chain carries TRBV7-2 and TRBJ2-1; D possibly uses TRBD1 or TRBD2 (5 bases each). The origin of this receptor is a woman in her thirties in good health. The sequenced material came from blood. The CDR3 DNA reads TGCGCCAGCAGCCCCGACTCGGGGCTGTGGTTCTTC. This gives the protein CASSPDSGLWFF.